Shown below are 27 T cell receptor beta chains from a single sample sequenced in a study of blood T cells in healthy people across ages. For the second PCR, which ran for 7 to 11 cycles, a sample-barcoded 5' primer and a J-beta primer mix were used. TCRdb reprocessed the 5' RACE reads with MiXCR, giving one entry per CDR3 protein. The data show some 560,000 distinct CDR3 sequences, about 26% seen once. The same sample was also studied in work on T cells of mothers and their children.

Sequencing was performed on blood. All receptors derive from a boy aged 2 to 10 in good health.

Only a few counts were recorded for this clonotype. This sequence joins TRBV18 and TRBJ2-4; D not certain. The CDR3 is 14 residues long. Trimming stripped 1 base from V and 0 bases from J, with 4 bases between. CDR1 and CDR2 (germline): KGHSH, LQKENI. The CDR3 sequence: CASSPLTAKNIQYF. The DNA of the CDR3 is TGTGCCAGCTCACCACTCACAGCCAAAAACATTCAGTACTTC.

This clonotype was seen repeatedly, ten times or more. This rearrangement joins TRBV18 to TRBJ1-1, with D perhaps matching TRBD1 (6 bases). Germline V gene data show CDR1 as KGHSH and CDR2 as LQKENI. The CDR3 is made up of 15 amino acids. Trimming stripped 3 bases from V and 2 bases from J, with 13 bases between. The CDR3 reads CASSPRGGRNTEAFF. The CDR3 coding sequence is TGTGCCAGCTCACCTAGGGGGGGCCGAAACACTGAAGCTTTCTTT. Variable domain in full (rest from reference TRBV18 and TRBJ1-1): NAGVMQNPRHLVRRRGQEARLRCSPMKGHSHVYWYRQLPEEGLKFMVYLQKENIIDESGMPKERFSAEFPKEGPSILRIQQVVRGDSAAYFCASSPRGGRNTEAFFGQGTRLTVV.

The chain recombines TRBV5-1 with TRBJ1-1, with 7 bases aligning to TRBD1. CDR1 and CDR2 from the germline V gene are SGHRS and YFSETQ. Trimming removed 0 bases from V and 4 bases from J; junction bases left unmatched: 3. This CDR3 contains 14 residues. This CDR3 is CASSLDTGVTEAFF. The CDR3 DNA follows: TGCGCCAGCAGCTTGGATACAGGGGTCACTGAAGCTTTCTTT.

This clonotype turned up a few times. The CDR3 DNA reads as TGTGCCAGCAGTGATGGACTAGCGGGCACCGGGGAGCTGTTTTTT. It is translated as CASSDGLAGTGELFF. The chain links TRBV2 to TRBJ2-2, with 11 bases fitting TRBD2. The CDR3 sequence is 15 residues long. Trimming cost V 3 bases and J 4 bases; bases outside gene matches: 1. The germline V gene has CDR1 SNHLY and CDR2 FYNNEI.

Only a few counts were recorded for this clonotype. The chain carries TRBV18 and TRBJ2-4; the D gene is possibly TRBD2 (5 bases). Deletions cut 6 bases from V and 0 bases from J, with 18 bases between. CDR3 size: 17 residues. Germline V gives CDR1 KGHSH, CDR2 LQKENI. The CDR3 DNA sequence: TGTGCCAGCTCGTCTCGAGGGCATCTAATAGCCAAAAACATTCAGTACTTC. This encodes CASSSRGHLIAKNIQYF.

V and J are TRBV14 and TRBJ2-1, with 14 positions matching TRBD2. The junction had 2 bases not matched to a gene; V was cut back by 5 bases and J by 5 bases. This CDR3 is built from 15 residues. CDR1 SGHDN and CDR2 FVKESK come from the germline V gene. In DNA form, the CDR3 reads TGTGCCAGCAGCTCGACTAGCGGGAGGGACAATGAGCAGTTCTTC. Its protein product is CASSSTSGRDNEQFF.

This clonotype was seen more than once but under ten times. The CDR3 DNA reads TGTGCCAGCAGCTTAGAGCGTTCCGTAGCGGGGGGAAACAATGAGCAGTTCTTC. This translates into CASSLERSVAGGNNEQFF. The gene calls are TRBV7-8 and TRBJ2-1, with 10 positions matching TRBD2. Germline CDR1 and CDR2: SGHVS and FQNEAQ. V lost 1 base to trimming and J lost 5 bases; unmatched junction nucleotides: 11. This CDR3 is built from 18 residues.

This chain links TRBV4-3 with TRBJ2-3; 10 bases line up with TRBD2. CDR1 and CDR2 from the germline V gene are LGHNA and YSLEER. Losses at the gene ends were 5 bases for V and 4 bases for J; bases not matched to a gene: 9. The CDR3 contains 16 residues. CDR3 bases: TGCGCCAGCAGCAAATCCCTAGCGGGAGTTTCAGATACGCAGTATTTT. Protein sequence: CASSKSLAGVSDTQYF.

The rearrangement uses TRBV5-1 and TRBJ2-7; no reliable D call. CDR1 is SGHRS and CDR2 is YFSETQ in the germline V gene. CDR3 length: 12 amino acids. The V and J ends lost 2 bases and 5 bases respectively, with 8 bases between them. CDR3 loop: CASSFVGDEQYF. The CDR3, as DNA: TGCGCCAGCAGCTTCGTTGGGGACGAGCAGTACTTC.

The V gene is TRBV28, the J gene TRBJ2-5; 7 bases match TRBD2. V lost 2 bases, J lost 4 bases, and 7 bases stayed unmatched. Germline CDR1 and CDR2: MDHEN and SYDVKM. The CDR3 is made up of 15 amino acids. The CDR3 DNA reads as TGTGCCAGCAGTTTAGGGGGGGTTGTCCGAGAGACCCAGTACTTC. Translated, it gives CASSLGGVVRETQYF. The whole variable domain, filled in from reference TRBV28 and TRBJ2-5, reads DVKVTQSSRYLVKRTGEKVFLECVQDMDHENMFWYRQDPGLGLRLIYFSYDVKMKEKGDIPEGYSVSREKKERFSLILESASTNQTSMYLCASSLGGVVRETQYFGPGTRLLVL.

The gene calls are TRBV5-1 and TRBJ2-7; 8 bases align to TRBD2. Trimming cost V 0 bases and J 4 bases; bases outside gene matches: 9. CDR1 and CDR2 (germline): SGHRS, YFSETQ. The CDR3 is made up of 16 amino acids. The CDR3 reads CASSLADGGRTYEQYF. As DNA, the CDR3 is TGCGCCAGCAGCTTGGCCGATGGCGGGAGGACATACGAGCAGTACTTC.

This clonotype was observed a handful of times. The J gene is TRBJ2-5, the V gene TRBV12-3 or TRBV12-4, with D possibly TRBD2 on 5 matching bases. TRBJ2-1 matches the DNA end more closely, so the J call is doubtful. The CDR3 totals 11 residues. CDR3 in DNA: TGTGCCAGCAGGCTCGGGGATGAGCAGTTCTTC. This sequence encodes CASRLGDEQFF.

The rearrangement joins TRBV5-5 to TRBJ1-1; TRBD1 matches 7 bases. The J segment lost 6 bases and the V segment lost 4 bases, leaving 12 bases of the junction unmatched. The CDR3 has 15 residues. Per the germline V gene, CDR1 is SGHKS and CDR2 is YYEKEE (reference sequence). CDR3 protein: CASSPGGWGQAEAFF. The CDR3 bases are TGTGCCAGCAGCCCAGGGGGGTGGGGGCAGGCTGAAGCTTTCTTT.

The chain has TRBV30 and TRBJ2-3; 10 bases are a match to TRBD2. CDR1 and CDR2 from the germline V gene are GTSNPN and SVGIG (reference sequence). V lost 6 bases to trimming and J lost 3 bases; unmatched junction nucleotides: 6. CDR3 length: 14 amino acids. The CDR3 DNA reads TGTGCCTGCCAACTAGCGGGGCAGACAGATACGCAGTATTTT. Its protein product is CACQLAGQTDTQYF.

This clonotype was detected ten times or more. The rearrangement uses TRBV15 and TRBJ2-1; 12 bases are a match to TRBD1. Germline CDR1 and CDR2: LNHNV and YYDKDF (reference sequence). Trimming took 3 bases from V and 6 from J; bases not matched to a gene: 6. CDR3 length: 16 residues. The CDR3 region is CATSRRRDRGPNEQFF. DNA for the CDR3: TGTGCCACCAGCAGGCGCCGGGACAGGGGGCCCAATGAGCAGTTCTTC.

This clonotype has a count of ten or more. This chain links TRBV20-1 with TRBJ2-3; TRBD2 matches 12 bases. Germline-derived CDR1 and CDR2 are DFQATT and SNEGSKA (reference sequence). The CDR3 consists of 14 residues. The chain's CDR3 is CSARTSGNTDTQYF. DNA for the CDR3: TGCAGCGCCCGGACTAGCGGGAACACAGATACGCAGTATTTT.

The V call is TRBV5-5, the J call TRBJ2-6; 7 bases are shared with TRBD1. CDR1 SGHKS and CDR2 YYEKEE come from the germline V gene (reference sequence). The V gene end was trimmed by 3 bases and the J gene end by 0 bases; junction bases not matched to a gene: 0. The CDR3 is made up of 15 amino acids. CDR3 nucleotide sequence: TGTGCCAGCAGCTGGACAGGCTCTGGGGCCAACGTCCTGACTTTC. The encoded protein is CASSWTGSGANVLTF.

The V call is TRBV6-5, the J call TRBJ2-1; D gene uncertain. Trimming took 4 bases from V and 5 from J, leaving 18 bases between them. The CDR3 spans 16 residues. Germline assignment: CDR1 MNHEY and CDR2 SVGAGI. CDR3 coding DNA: TGTGCCAGCAGTTGGGCGTCCTTTTCTACCAACAATGAGCAGTTCTTC. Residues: CASSWASFSTNNEQFF.

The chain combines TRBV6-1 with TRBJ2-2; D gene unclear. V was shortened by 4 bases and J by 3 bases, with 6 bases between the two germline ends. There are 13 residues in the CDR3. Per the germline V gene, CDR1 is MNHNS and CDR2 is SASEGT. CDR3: CASSVLHTGELFF. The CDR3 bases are TGTGCCAGCAGTGTACTCCACACCGGGGAGCTGTTTTTT.

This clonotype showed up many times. The CDR3 loop is CASSFAAGANQPQHF. The CDR3 DNA reads as TGTGCCAGCAGTTTTGCGGCGGGGGCCAATCAGCCCCAGCATTTT. V gene TRBV12-3 or TRBV12-4 combines with J gene TRBJ1-5, with a weak D call TRBD1 (6 bases). This CDR3 spans 15 amino acids. Trimming removed 3 bases at V and 3 bases at J, with 12 bases between.

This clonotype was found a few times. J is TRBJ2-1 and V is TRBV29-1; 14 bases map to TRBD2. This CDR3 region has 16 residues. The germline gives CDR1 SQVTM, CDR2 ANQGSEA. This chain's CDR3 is CGGGTSGSRSYNEQFF. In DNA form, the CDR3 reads TGCGGGGGCGGGACTAGCGGGAGCAGGTCCTACAATGAGCAGTTCTTC.

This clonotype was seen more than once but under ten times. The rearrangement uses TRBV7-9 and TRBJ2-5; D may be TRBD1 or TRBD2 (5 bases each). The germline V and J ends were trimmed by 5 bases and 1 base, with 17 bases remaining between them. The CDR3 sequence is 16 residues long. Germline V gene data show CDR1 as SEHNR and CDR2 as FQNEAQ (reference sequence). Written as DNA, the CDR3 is TGTGCCAGCAGCCCAAGTGGGACGGGGCCCCAAGAGACCCAGTACTTC. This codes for CASSPSGTGPQETQYF.

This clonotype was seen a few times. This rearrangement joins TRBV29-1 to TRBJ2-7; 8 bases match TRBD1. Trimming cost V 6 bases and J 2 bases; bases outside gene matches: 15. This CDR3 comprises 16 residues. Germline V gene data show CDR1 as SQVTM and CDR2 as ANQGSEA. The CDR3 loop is CSVGDWDRTGPYEQYF. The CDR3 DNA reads TGCAGCGTGGGGGACTGGGACCGGACAGGGCCCTACGAGCAGTACTTC.

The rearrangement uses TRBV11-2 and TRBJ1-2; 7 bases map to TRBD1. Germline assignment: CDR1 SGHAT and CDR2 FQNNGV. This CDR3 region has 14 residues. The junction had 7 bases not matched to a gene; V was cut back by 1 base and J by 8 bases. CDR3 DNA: TGTGCCAGCAGCTTAGGAGGGGGCGTGGGCGGCTACACCTTC. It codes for CASSLGGGVGGYTF.

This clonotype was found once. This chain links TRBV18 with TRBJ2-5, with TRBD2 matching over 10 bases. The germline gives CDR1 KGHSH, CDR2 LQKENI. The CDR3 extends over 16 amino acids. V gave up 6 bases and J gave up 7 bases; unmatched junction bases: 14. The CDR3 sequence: CASSLTTSGFGVTQYF. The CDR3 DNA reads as TGTGCCAGCTCGCTAACGACTAGCGGGTTTGGAGTGACCCAGTACTTC.

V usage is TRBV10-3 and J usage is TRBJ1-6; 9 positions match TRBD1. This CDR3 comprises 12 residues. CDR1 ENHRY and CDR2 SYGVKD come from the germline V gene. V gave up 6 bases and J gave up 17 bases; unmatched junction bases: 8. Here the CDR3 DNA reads TGTGCCATCAGAAACACAGGGGGCGAAGTCCACTTT. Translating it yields CAIRNTGGEVHF.

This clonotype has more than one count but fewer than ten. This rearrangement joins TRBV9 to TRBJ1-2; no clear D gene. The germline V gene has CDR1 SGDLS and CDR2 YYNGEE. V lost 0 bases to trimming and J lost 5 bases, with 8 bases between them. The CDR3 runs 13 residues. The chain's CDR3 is CASSVGSAYGYTF. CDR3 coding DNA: TGTGCCAGCAGCGTAGGAAGCGCGTATGGCTACACCTTC. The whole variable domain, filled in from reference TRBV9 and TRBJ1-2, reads DSGVTQTPKHLITATGQRVTLRCSPRSGDLSVYWYQQSLDQGLQFLIQYYNGEERAKGNILERFSAQQFPDLHSELNLSSLELGDSALYFCASSVGSAYGYTFGSGTRLTVV.